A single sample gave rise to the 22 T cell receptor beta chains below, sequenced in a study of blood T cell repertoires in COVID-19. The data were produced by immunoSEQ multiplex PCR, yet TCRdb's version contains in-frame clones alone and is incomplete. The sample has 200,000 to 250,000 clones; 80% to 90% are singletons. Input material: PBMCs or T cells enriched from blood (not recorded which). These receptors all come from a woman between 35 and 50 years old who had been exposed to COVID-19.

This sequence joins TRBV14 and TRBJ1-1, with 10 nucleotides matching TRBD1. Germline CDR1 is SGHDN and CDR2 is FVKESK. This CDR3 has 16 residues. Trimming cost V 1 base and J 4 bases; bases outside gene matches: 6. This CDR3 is CASSQVGQGRFTEAFF. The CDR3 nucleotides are TGTGCCAGCAGCCAAGTGGGACAGGGGCGGTTCACTGAAGCTTTCTTT.

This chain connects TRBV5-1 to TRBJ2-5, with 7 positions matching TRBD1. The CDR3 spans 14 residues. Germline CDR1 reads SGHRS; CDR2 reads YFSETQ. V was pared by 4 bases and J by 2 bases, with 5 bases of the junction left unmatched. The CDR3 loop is CASSPGTAQETQYF. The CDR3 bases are TGCGCCAGCAGCCCCGGGACAGCTCAAGAGACCCAGTACTTC.

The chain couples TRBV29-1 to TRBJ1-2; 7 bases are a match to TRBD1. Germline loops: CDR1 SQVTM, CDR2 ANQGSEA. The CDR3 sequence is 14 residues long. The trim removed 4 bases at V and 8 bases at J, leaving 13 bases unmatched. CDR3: CSVGTKQGSRGYTF. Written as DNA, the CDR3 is TGCAGCGTTGGGACTAAACAGGGGTCGAGGGGCTACACCTTC.

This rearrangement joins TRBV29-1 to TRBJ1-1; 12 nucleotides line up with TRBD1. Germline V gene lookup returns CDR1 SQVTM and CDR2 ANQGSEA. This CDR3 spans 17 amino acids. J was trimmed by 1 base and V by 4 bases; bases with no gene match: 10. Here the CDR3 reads CSVVIQGQGARNTEAFF. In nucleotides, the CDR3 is TGCAGCGTTGTGATTCAGGGACAGGGGGCGCGGAACACTGAAGCTTTCTTT.

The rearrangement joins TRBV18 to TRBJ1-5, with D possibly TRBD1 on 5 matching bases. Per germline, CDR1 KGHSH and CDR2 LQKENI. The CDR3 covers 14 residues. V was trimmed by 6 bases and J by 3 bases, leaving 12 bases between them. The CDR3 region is CASSPDRDNQPQHF. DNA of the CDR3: TGTGCCAGCTCTCCTGACAGAGACAATCAGCCCCAGCATTTT. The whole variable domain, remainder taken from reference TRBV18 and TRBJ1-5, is NAGVMQNPRHLVRRRGQEARLRCSPMKGHSHVYWYRQLPEEGLKFMVYLQKENIIDESGMPKERFSAEFPKEGPSILRIQQVVRGDSAAYFCASSPDRDNQPQHFGDGTRLSIL.

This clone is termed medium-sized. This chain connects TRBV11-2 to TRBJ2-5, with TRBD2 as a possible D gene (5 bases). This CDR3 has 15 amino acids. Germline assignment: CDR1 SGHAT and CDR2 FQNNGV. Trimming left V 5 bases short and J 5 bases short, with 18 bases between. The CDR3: CASSPRAGVGETQYF. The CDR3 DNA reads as TGTGCCAGCAGCCCGAGGGCCGGGGTAGGGGAGACCCAGTACTTC. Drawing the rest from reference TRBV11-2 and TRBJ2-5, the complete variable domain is EAGVAQSPRYKIIEKRQSVAFWCNPISGHATLYWYQQILGQGPKLLIQFQNNGVVDDSQLPKDRFSAERLKGVDSTLKIQPAKLEDSAVYLCASSPRAGVGETQYFGPGTRLLVL.

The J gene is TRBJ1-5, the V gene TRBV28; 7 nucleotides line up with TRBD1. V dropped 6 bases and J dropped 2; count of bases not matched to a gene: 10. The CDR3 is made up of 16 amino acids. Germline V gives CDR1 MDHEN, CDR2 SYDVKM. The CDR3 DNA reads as TGTGCCAGCAGATCCCCTCGGACAGGCGGCAATCAGCCCCAGCATTTT. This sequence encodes CASRSPRTGGNQPQHF.

The CDR3 DNA reads TGTGCCAGTAGTAGTATCCGGGTACAGCCCCAGCATTTT. It codes for CASSSIRVQPQHF. This rearrangement joins TRBV19 to TRBJ1-5; D is undetermined. The germline CDR1 and CDR2 sequences are LNHDA and SQIVND (reference sequence). V was trimmed by 4 bases and J by 7 bases, leaving 11 bases between them. This CDR3 comprises 13 residues.

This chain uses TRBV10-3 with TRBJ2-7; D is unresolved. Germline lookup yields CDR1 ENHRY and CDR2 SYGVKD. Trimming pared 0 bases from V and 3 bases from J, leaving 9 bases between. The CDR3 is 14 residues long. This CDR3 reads CAISESRYGYEQYF. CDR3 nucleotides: TGTGCCATCAGTGAGTCTAGATACGGCTACGAGCAGTACTTC.

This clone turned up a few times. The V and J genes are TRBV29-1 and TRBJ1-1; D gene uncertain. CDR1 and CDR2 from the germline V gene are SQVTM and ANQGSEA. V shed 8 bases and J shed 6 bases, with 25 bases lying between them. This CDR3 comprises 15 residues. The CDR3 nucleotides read TGCAGCACCCTTACATCGAAAGGAGGGATAGCTGAAGCTTTCTTT. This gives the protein CSTLTSKGGIAEAFF.

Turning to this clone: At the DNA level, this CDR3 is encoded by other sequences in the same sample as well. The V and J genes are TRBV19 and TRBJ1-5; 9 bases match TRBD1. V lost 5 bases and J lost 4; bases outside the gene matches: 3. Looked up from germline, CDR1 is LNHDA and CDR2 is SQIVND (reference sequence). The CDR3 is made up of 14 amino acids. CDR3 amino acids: CASSATGGNQPQHF. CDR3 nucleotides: TGTGCCAGTAGTGCGACAGGGGGGAATCAGCCCCAGCATTTT.

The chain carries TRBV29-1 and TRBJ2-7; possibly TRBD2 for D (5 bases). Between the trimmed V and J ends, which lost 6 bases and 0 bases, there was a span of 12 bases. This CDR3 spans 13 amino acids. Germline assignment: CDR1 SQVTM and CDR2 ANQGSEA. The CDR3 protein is CSVEGPSSYEQYF. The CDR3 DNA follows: TGCAGCGTAGAGGGTCCAAGCTCCTACGAGCAGTACTTC.

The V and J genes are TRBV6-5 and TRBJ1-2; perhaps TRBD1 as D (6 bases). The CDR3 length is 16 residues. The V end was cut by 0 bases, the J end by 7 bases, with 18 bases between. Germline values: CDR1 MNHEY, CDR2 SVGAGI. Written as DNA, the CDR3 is TGTGCCAGCAGTTACTCAGGCACAGTCGGCAGGGGTGGCTACACCTTC. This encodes CASSYSGTVGRGGYTF.

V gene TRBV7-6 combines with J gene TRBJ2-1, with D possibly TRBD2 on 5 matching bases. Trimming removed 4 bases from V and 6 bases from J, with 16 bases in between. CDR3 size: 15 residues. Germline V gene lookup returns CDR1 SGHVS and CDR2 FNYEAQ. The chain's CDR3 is CASSYGRGNGNEQFF. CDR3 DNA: TGTGCCAGCAGCTATGGTCGGGGTAATGGCAATGAGCAGTTCTTC.

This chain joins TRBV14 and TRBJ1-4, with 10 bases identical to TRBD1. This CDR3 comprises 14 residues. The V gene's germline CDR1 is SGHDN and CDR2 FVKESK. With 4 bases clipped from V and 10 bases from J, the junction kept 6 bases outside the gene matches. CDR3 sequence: CASSPWTGGRKLFF. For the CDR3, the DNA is TGTGCCAGCAGCCCCTGGACAGGGGGGCGAAAACTGTTTTTT.

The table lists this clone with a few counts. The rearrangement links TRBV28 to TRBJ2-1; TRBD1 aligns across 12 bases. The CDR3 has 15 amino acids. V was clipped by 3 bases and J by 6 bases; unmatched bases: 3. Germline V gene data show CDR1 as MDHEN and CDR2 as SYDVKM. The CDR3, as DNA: TGTGCCAGCAGTTTGGGACAGGGGGCCGCCAATGAGCAGTTCTTC. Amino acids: CASSLGQGAANEQFF.

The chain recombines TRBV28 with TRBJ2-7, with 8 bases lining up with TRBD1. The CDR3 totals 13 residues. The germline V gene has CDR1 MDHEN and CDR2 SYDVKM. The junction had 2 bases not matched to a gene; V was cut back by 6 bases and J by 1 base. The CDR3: CASRGQVSYEQYF. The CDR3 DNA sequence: TGTGCCAGCAGGGGACAGGTTTCCTACGAGCAGTACTTC. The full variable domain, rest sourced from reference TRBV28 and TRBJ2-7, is DVKVTQSSRYLVKRTGEKVFLECVQDMDHENMFWYRQDPGLGLRLIYFSYDVKMKEKGDIPEGYSVSREKKERFSLILESASTNQTSMYLCASRGQVSYEQYFGPGTRLTVT.

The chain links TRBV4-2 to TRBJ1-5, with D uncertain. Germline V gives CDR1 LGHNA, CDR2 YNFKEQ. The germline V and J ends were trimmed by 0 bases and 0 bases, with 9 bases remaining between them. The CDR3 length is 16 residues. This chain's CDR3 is CASSQEGRASNQPQHF. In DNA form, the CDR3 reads TGTGCCAGCAGCCAAGAGGGGAGAGCTAGCAATCAGCCCCAGCATTTT.

The CDR3 DNA is TGTGCCAGCATTAGGACAGGGGACCTATCCTACGAGCAGTACTTC. It codes for CASIRTGDLSYEQYF. This chain joins TRBV5-5 and TRBJ2-7; TRBD1 matches at 9 bases. The CDR3 length is 15 residues. The trim removed 6 bases at V and 1 base at J, leaving 8 bases unmatched. Germline-derived CDR1 and CDR2 are SGHKS and YYEKEE (reference sequence).

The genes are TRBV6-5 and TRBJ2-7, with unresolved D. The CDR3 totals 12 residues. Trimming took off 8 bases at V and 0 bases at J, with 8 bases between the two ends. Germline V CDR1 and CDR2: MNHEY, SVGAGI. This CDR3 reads CASLGSSYEQYF. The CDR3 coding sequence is TGTGCCAGCCTGGGCAGCTCCTACGAGCAGTACTTC.

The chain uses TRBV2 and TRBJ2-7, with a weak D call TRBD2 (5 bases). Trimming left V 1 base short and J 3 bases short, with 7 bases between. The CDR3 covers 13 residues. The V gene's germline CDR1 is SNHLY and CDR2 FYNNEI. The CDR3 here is CASSEGEIYEQYF. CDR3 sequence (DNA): TGTGCCAGCAGTGAAGGGGAGATCTACGAGCAGTACTTC.

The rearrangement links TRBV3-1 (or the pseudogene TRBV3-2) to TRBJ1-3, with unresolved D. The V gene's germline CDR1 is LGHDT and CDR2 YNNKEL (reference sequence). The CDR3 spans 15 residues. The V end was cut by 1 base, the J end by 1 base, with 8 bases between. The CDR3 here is CASSQASVSGNTIYF. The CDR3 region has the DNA TGTGCCAGCAGCCAAGCGTCGGTATCTGGAAACACCATATATTTT.